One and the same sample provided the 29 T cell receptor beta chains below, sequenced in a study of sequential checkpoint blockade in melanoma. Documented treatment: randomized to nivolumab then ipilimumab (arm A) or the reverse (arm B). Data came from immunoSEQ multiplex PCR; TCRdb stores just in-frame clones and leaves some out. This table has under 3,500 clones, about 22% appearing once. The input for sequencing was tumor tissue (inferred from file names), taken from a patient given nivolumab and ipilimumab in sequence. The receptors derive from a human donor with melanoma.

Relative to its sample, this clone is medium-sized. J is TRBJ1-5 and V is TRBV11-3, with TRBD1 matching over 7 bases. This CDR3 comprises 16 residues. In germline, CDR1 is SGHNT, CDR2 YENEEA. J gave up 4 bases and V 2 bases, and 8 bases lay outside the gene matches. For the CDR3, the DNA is TGTGCCAGCAGCTTAAGTGAAAGGGGGCGAAATCAGCCCCAGCATTTT. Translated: CASSLSERGRNQPQHF.

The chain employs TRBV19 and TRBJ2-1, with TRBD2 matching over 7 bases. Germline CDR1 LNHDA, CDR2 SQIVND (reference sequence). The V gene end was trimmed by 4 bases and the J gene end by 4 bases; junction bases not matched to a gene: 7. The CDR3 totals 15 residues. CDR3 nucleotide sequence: TGTGCCAGTAGTAGAACTAGCGATACTTACAATGAGCAGTTCTTC. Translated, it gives CASSRTSDTYNEQFF.

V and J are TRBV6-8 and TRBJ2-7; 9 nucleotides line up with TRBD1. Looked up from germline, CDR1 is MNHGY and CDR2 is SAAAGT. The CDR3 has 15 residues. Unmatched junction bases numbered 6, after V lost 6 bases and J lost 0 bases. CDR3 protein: CASSRPGQGSYEQYF. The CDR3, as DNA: TGTGCCAGCAGCCGACCGGGACAGGGCTCCTACGAGCAGTACTTC.

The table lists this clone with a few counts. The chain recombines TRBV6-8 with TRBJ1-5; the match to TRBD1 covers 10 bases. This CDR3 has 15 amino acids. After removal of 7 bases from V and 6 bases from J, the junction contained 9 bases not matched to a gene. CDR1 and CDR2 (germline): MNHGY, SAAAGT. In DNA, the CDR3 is TGTGCCAGCAACCCCGGGACAGGGGTGGGTCAGCCCCAGCATTTT. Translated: CASNPGTGVGQPQHF.

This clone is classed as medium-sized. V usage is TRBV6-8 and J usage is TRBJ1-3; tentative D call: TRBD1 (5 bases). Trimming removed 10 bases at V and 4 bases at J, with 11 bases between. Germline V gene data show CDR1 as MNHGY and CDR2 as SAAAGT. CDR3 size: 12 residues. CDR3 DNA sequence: TGTGCCACTGCTGGGGCCGGAAACACCATATATTTT. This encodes CATAGAGNTIYF.

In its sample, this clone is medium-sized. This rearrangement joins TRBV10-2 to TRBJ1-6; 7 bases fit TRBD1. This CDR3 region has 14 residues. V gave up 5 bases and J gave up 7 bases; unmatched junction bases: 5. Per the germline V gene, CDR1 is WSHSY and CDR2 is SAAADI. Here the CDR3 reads CASSLGTENSPLHF. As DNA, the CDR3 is TGCGCCAGCAGTCTCGGGACAGAGAATTCACCCCTCCACTTT.

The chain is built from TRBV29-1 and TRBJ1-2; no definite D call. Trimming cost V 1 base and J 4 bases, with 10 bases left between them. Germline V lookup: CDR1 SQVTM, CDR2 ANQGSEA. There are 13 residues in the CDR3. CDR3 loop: CSVEGTEGYGYTF. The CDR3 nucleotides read TGCAGCGTTGAAGGGACGGAGGGCTATGGCTACACCTTC.

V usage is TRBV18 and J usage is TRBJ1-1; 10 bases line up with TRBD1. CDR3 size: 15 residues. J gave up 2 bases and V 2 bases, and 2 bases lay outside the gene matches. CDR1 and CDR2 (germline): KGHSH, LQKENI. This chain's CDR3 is CASSPGTGENTEAFF. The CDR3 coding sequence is TGTGCCAGCTCACCAGGGACAGGGGAAAACACTGAAGCTTTCTTT. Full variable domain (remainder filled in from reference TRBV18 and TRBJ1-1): NAGVMQNPRHLVRRRGQEARLRCSPMKGHSHVYWYRQLPEEGLKFMVYLQKENIIDESGMPKERFSAEFPKEGPSILRIQQVVRGDSAAYFCASSPGTGENTEAFFGQGTRLTVV.

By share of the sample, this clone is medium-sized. CDR3 sequence: CASSLFVTAGNTIYF. The CDR3 nucleotides read TGTGCCAGCAGCTTATTCGTGACAGCTGGAAACACCATATATTTT. V gene TRBV11-3 combines with J gene TRBJ1-3, with a possible D match to TRBD1 (5 bases). Germline V CDR1 and CDR2: SGHNT, YENEEA. CDR3 length equals 15 residues. V lost 2 bases to trimming and J lost 2 bases, with 10 bases between them.

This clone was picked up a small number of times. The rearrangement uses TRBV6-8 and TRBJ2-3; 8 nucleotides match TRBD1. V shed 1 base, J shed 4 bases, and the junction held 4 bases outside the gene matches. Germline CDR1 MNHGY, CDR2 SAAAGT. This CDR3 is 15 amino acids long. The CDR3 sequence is CASSYLPGGSDTQYF. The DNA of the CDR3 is TGTGCCAGCAGTTACTTGCCAGGGGGCTCAGATACGCAGTATTTT.

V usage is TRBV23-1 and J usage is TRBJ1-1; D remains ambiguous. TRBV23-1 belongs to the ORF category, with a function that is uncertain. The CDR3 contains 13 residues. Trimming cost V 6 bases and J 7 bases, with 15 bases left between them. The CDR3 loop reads CASSLGEVREAFF. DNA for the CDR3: TGCGCCAGCAGCTTGGGAGAGGTCCGTGAAGCTTTCTTT.

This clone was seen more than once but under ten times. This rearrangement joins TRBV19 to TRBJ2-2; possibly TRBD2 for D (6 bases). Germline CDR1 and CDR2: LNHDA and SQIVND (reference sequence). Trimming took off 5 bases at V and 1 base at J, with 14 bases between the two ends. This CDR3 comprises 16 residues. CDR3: CASSEGGRMNTGELFF. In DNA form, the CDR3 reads TGTGCCAGTAGTGAGGGAGGACGGATGAACACCGGGGAGCTGTTTTTT.

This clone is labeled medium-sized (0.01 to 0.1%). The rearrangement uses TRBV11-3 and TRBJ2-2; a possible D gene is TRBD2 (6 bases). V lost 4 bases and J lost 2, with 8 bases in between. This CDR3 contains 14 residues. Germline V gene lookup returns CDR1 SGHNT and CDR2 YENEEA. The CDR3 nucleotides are TGTGCCAGCAGCTCGACTAGTAACACCGGGGAGCTGTTTTTT. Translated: CASSSTSNTGELFF.

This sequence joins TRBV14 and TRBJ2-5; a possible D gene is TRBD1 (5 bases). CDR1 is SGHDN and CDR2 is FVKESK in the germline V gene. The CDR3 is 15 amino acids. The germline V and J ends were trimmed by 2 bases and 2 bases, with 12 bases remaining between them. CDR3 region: CASSQLSGPQETQYF. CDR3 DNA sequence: TGTGCCAGCAGCCAATTGTCAGGGCCACAAGAGACCCAGTACTTC.

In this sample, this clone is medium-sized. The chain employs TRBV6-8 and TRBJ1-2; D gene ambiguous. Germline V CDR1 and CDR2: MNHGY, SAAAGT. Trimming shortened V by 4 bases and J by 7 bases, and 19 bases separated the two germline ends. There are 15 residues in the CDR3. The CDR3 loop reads CASSLAAGGISGYTF. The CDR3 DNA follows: TGTGCCAGCAGTTTGGCGGCAGGTGGGATCTCTGGCTACACCTTC.

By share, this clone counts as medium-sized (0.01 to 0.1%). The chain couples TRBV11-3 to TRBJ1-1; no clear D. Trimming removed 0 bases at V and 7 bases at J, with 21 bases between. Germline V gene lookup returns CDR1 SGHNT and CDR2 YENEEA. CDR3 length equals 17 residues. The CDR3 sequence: CASSLDWGRLAAIEAFF. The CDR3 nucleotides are TGTGCCAGCAGCTTAGATTGGGGTAGGCTCGCTGCCATTGAAGCTTTCTTT.

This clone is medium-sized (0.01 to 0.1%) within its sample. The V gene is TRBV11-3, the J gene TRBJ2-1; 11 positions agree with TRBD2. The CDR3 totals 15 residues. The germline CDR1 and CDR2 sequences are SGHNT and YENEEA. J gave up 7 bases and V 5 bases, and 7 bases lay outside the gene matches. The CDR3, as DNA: TGTGCCAGCAGCACTACTAGCGGGGGCTGGAATGAGCAGTTCTTC. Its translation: CASSTTSGGWNEQFF.

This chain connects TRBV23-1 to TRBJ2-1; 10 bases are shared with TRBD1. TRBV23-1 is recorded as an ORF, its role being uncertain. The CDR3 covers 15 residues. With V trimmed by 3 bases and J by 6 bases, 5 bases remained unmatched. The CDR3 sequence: CASSHHGTGVNEQFF. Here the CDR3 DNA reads TGCGCCAGCAGTCACCACGGGACAGGGGTCAATGAGCAGTTCTTC.

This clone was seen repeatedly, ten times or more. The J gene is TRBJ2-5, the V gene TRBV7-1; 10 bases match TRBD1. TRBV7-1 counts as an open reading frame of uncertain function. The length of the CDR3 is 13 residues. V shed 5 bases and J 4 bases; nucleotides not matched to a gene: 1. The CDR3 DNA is TGTGCCAGCAGCCGGGACAGGGGAGAGACCCAGTACTTC. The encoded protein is CASSRDRGETQYF.

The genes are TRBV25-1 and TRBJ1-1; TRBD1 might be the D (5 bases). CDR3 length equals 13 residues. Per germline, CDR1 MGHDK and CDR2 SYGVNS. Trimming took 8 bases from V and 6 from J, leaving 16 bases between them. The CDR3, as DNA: TGTGCCAGCTCAGTCCGCAGGGAATCTGAAGCTTTCTTT. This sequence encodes CASSVRRESEAFF.

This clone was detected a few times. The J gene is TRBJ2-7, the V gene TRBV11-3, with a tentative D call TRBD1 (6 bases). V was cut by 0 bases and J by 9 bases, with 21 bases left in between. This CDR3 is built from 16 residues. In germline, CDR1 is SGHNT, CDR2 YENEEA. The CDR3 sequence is CASSLEGEQGRARQYF. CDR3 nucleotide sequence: TGTGCCAGCAGCTTAGAGGGGGAACAGGGTAGGGCAAGGCAGTACTTC.

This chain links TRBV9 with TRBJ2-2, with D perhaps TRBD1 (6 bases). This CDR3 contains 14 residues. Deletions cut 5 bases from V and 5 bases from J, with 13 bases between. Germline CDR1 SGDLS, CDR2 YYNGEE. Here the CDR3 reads CASRVGTTTGELFF. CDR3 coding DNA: TGTGCCAGCAGGGTCGGGACAACGACCGGGGAGCTGTTTTTT.

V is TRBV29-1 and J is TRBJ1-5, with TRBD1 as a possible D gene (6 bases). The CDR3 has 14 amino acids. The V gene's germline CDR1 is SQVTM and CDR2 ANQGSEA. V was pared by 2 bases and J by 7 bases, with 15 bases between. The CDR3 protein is CSVETGAQGQPQHF. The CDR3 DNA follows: TGCAGCGTTGAAACGGGGGCACAAGGCCAGCCCCAGCATTTT.

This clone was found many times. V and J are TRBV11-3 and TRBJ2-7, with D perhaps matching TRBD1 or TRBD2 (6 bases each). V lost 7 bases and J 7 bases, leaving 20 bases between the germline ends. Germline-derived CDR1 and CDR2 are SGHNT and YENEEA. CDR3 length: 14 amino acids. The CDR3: CASTSFGGTREQYF. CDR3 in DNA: TGTGCCAGCACCTCATTCGGCGGGACAAGGGAGCAGTACTTC.

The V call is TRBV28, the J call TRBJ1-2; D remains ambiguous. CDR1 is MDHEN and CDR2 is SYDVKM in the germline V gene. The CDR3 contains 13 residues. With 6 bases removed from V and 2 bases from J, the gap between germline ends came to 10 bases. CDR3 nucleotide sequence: TGTGCCAGCAGCCGGAAACCAAACTATGGCTACACCTTC. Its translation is CASSRKPNYGYTF.

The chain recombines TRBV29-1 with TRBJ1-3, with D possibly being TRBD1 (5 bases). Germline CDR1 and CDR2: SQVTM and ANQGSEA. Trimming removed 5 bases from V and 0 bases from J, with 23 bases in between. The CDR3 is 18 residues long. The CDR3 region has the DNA TGCAGCGTTAGAGCGGGGTCTCCAAACAGGTCCTCTGGAAACACCATATATTTT. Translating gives CSVRAGSPNRSSGNTIYF.

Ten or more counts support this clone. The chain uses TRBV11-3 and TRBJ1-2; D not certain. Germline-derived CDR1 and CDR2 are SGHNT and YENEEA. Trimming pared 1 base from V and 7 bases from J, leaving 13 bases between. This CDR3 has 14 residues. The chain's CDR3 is CASSLGAPRRGYTF. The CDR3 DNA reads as TGTGCCAGCAGCTTAGGAGCCCCCCGGCGTGGCTACACCTTC.

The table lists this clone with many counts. CDR3 sequence: CASSSPRGVDYGYTF. The CDR3 nucleotides read TGTGCCAGCAGCTCCCCCAGGGGGGTGGACTATGGCTACACCTTC. This sequence joins TRBV11-3 and TRBJ1-2; 7 bases line up with TRBD1. The germline CDR1 and CDR2 sequences are SGHNT and YENEEA. V dropped 4 bases and J dropped 3; count of bases not matched to a gene: 8. The CDR3 runs to 15 residues.

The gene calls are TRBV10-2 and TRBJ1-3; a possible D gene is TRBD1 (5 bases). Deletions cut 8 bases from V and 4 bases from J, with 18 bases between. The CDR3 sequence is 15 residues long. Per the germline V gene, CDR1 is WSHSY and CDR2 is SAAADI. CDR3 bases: TGCGCCAGCGCTACAGGATATTCCTGGGGAAACACCATATATTTT. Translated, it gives CASATGYSWGNTIYF.